The 7 T cell receptor beta chains in this list originate from one sample, sequenced in a study of blood T cell repertoires in COVID-19. The assay was immunoSEQ multiplex PCR, and TCRdb's table has in-frame clones only and misses some. The table records 400,000 or so clones, 75% to 90% of them present only once. The source material was peripheral blood. The receptor source for this set is a woman in her forties with COVID-19, enrolled during active disease.

This clone was counted a single time. V usage is TRBV29-1 and J usage is TRBJ1-2, with TRBD1 as a possible D gene (6 bases). CDR1 is SQVTM and CDR2 is ANQGSEA in the germline V gene. This CDR3 region has 13 residues. The ends were cut back, 7 bases at V and 8 bases at J, with 20 bases in the middle. For the CDR3, the DNA is TGCAGCGCCCGGACAGTCGACTCTTCAGGCTACACCTTC. Translation: CSARTVDSSGYTF.

This chain joins TRBV6-4 and TRBJ1-5; 8 nucleotides align to TRBD1. The CDR3 length is 15 residues. The junction had 6 bases not matched to a gene; V was cut back by 6 bases and J by 2 bases. Germline CDR1 MRHNA, CDR2 SNTAGT. In DNA, the CDR3 is TGTGCCAGCAGCCCAGGGGGCGAGGGCAATCAGCCCCAGCATTTT. This translates into CASSPGGEGNQPQHF.

The V and J genes are TRBV18 and TRBJ2-3; D unclear. Germline V lookup: CDR1 KGHSH, CDR2 LQKENI. The V gene lost 0 bases and the J gene lost 5 bases, with 6 bases spanning the gap. There are 13 residues in the CDR3. The chain's CDR3 is CASSPPSGDTQYF. As DNA, the CDR3 is TGTGCCAGCTCACCACCGTCCGGAGATACGCAGTATTTT. Full variable domain (outside the CDR3, taken from reference TRBV18 and TRBJ2-3): NAGVMQNPRHLVRRRGQEARLRCSPMKGHSHVYWYRQLPEEGLKFMVYLQKENIIDESGMPKERFSAEFPKEGPSILRIQQVVRGDSAAYFCASSPPSGDTQYFGPGTRLTVL.

This chain links TRBV7-9 with TRBJ1-6; tentatively, D is TRBD1 (5 bases). The CDR3 is made up of 14 amino acids. CDR1 is SEHNR, CDR2 FQNEAQ, per germline (reference sequence). Trimming took 0 bases from V and 5 from J, leaving 5 bases between them. CDR3 nucleotides: TGTGCCAGCAGCTTAGCAGGGGATAATTCACCCCTCCACTTT. It yields the protein CASSLAGDNSPLHF.

The chain employs TRBV5-4 and TRBJ1-3; 7 bases fit TRBD1. Germline V CDR1 and CDR2: SGHNT, YYREEE (reference sequence). This CDR3 contains 17 residues. The trim removed 0 bases at V and 11 bases at J, leaving 17 bases unmatched. CDR3 in amino acids: CASSLGLEGAVSGAIYF. CDR3 DNA: TGTGCCAGCAGCTTGGGCCTGGAGGGGGCCGTCTCCGGGGCCATATATTTT.

The V and J genes are TRBV7-2 and TRBJ1-2; D not resolved. This CDR3 has 14 residues. V was trimmed by 5 bases and J by 4 bases, leaving 14 bases between them. CDR1 and CDR2 from the germline V gene are SGHTA and FQGNSA. The CDR3 DNA reads TGTGCCAGCAGCCCAGGAGGCAACATCTATGGCTACACCTTC. It translates to CASSPGGNIYGYTF.

The gene calls are TRBV6-6 and TRBJ1-2; 7 bases fit TRBD1. V lost 4 bases and J lost 5; bases outside the gene matches: 4. Germline loops: CDR1 MNHNY, CDR2 SVGAGI (reference sequence). The CDR3 has 13 amino acids. The CDR3 DNA is TGTGCCAGCAGTTGGGGACAGCCGTATGGCTACACCTTC. This gives the protein CASSWGQPYGYTF.